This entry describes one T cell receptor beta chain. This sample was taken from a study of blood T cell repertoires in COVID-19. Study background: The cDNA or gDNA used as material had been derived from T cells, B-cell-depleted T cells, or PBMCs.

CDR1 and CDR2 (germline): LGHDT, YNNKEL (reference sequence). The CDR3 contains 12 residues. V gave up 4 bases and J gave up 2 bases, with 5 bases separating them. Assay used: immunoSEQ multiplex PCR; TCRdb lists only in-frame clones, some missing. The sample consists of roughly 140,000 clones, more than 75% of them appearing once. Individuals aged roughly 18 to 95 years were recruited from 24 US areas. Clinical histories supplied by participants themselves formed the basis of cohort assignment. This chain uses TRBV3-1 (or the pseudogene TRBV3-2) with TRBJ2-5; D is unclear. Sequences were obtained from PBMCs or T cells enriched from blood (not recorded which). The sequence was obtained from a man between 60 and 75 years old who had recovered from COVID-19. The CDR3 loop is CASSRRQETQYF. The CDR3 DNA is TGTGCCAGCAGCCGGAGACAAGAGACCCAGTACTTC.